Given below is one T cell receptor beta chain in context. The target antigen is unknown. This entry comes from a study of T cells after yellow fever vaccination. Study-level points and caveats: Most clones from primary vaccination resurfaced after the booster (96% CD4, around 91% CD8).

V lost 10 bases and J lost 2, with 12 bases in between. The CDR3 loop spans 13 amino acids. The germline CDR1 and CDR2 sequences are MGHDK and SYGVNS. One entry per CDR3 protein results from TCRdb running MiXCR on the 5' RACE reads. This table has around 310,000 distinct CDR3 sequences, 8.7% appearing once. The source of this sequence is a man between 18 and 29 years old who received the YFV17D yellow fever vaccine. J is TRBJ1-3 and V is TRBV25-1; D is undetermined. Source: PBMCs, taken on the day of the first yellow fever vaccination. CDR3 sequence: CATGLATGNTIYF. In nucleotides, the CDR3 is TGTGCCACCGGCCTGGCCACTGGAAACACCATATATTTT.